This T cell receptor beta chain was profiled in a study of blood T cell repertoires in COVID-19 (TCRdb year 2020). As for the study more broadly: Collaborator samples came from the United States, Italy and Spain and covered acute and convalescent phases of COVID-19. The prospective study material was composed of cDNA or gDNA derived from T cells, B-cell-depleted T cells, or PBMCs. The dataset comprised deeply sampled blood TCRbeta repertoires from subjects exposed to, actively infected with, or recovered from COVID-19. The repertoires were released in a freely available public database meant as a resource for research on the immune response to SARS-CoV-2. Samples were obtained from the ongoing ImmuneRACE study (first 160 participants) and from 1,000 to 1,500 subjects provided by 6 global collaborators. Nearly every sample came with metadata listing a de-identified subject ID, COVID-19 status, age in years and sex. Where available, HLA class I and class II types were taken from metadata supplied by the sample provider and were not determined by assay-based typing. On the study overall, not on this receptor specifically: The amount of clinical and demographic metadata varied by source and participant and was provided uncurated.

Another Seattle source contributed samples from volunteer blood donors who had recovered from COVID-19. Whole blood was collected in K2EDTA tubes by collaborating institutions according to the institutions' own protocols. Collaborator samples were shipped for TCRbeta analysis as frozen whole blood, isolated PBMCs, or DNA extracted from either sample type. This clone showed up just a few times. Which antigen it targets is not known. Base qualities are not recorded, but no much larger clone differs from it by a single base. TCRbeta CDR3 regions were amplified from genomic DNA by means of the immunoSEQ Assay, a bias-controlled multiplex PCR. In the original analysis: Nucleated cell counts per sample were estimated from amplification of reference gene primers within the assay. To quantify the absolute abundance of each unique TCRbeta CDR3 rearrangement, sequence reads were collapsed and filtered. For each sample, productive Simpson clonality was calculated as the square root of Simpson's diversity index across productive rearrangements. Here the immuneACCESS table is served through TCRdb, limited to in-frame sequences with V and J called. Missing clones are a known gap in these copies; in checked studies unresolved V genes cover under half, and the rest lacks a known reason. Clone size and the V and J calls come from that table; the DNA yielded D and trimming. The sample records roughly 250,000 clones, roughly 89% of which are singletons. The biggest ten clones account for over 1.5% of the sample.

After removal of 1 base from V and 8 bases from J, the junction retains 9 bases not matched to a gene. The CDR3 numbers 16 residues from cysteine through phenylalanine. Only the CDR3 part of the read is kept: 48 bases, read in frame from the first base. In the germline V gene, CDR1 corresponds to LGHNA and CDR2 to YNFKEQ. The receptor comes from a woman aged 40 to 49 who had recovered from COVID-19. Sample: peripheral blood. This chain is built from TRBV4-2 and TRBJ1-4; TRBD1 fits 8 bases in the junction. The CDR3 region reads CASSQGGGQGGEKLFF. The DNA is as follows: TGTGCCAGCAGCCAAGGGGGCGGACAGGGTGGGGAAAAACTGTTTTTT.